The 32 T cell receptor beta chains given below trace back to one sample, sequenced in a study of OX40 agonist ivuxolimab in advanced cancers. Profiling relied on immunoSEQ multiplex PCR, and the TCRdb table lists in-frame clones only, not all of them. The sample includes tens of thousands of clones, roughly four fifths seen only once; the top ten take approximately 1.3%. Here the sequenced sample was CD4+ or CD8+ T cells sorted from blood, taken in a trial of the OX40 agonist ivuxolimab. The receptors come from an adult with an advanced solid tumor such as melanoma, head and neck, liver or kidney cancer.

This chain joins TRBV18 and TRBJ2-1; 11 bases fit TRBD1. There are 18 residues in the CDR3. J gave up 3 bases and V 0 bases, and 7 bases lay outside the gene matches. Germline loops: CDR1 KGHSH, CDR2 LQKENI. The CDR3 DNA follows: TGTGCCAGCTCACCACCCACCCGGACAGGGGGCCTCTACAATGAGCAGTTCTTC. Protein product: CASSPPTRTGGLYNEQFF.

The V and J genes are TRBV5-5 and TRBJ1-5; weak D call: TRBD1 (5 bases). V lost 2 bases and J lost 6, with 12 bases in between. This CDR3 has 14 residues. From germline, CDR1 is SGHKS and CDR2 YYEKEE (reference sequence). The CDR3 bases are TGTGCCAGCAGCTTTAATGGCAGGGCTCAGCCCCAGCATTTT. Protein: CASSFNGRAQPQHF.

The rearrangement uses TRBV7-9 and TRBJ1-2, with D possibly matching TRBD1 (6 bases). Trimming stripped 1 base from V and 6 bases from J, with 18 bases between. Germline V gene sequence: CDR1 SEHNR, CDR2 FQNEAQ (reference sequence). The CDR3 spans 16 residues. The CDR3 coding sequence is TGTGCCAGCAGCTTAGAGGACAGTTCTATAGGGAATGGCTACACCTTC. As protein: CASSLEDSSIGNGYTF. Based on the CDR3 plus reference TRBV7-9 and TRBJ1-2, the full variable domain is DTGVSQNPRHKITKRGQNVTFRCDPISEHNRLYWYRQTLGQGPEFLTYFQNEAQLEKSRLLSDRFSAERPKGSFSTLEIQRTEQGDSAMYLCASSLEDSSIGNGYTFGSGTRLTVV.

The CDR3 protein is CASSSGDEQFF. The CDR3 DNA is TGTGCCAGCTCCTCGGGAGATGAGCAGTTCTTC. The chain employs TRBV18 and TRBJ2-1; possible D gene TRBD2, 6 bases. With 6 bases removed from V and 8 bases from J, the gap between germline ends came to 8 bases. The CDR3 is 11 residues long. Germline lookup yields CDR1 KGHSH and CDR2 LQKENI.

This clone was counted a few times. The chain carries TRBV28 and TRBJ2-2, with D possibly being TRBD1 (5 bases). The CDR3 contains 14 residues. Germline V gives CDR1 MDHEN, CDR2 SYDVKM. V dropped 6 bases and J dropped 3 bases, with 11 bases sitting between them. The CDR3 protein is CASRARVYTGELFF. The CDR3, as DNA: TGTGCCAGCAGGGCCAGGGTGTACACCGGGGAGCTGTTTTTT.

The V and J genes are TRBV21-1 and TRBJ2-7; the D call TRBD1 from the table was never checked on the DNA. TRBV21-1 is a pseudogene. The CDR3 runs 15 residues. Here the CDR3 DNA reads TGTGCCAGCAGGGGTCGGACAGCGGTTTTCCACGAGCAGTACTTC. Translated, it gives CASRGRTAVFHEQYF.

This clone was recorded only once. The chain links TRBV7-8 to TRBJ2-2; 8 bases fit TRBD1. The germline gives CDR1 SGHVS, CDR2 FQNEAQ. This CDR3 has 15 residues. The ends lost 5 bases at V and 1 base at J; junction bases unmatched: 3. CDR3 sequence: CASSPGTGNTGELFF. CDR3 nucleotide sequence: TGTGCCAGCAGCCCCGGGACAGGGAACACCGGGGAGCTGTTTTTT.

The chain recombines TRBV11-2 with TRBJ1-2; no clear D gene. Germline CDR1 reads SGHAT; CDR2 reads FQNNGV. The ends were cut back, 1 base at V and 7 bases at J, with 16 bases in the middle. CDR3 length: 15 amino acids. This CDR3 reads CASSLGVGRAFGYTF. As DNA, the CDR3 is TGTGCCAGCAGCTTAGGAGTGGGCCGAGCGTTTGGCTACACCTTC.

The V and J genes are TRBV5-4 and TRBJ2-1; D ambiguous. In germline, CDR1 is SGHNT, CDR2 YYREEE (reference sequence). With 3 bases removed from V and 5 bases from J, the gap between germline ends came to 9 bases. This CDR3 is built from 13 residues. The DNA of the CDR3 is TGTGCCAGCAGCTCCCTTTTTGACAATGAGCAGTTCTTC. Protein sequence: CASSSLFDNEQFF.

V usage is TRBV5-6 and J usage is TRBJ1-5; TRBD1 is a possible D gene (6 bases). CDR3 length: 15 residues. V dropped 0 bases and J dropped 2 bases, with 9 bases sitting between them. CDR1 is SGHDT and CDR2 is YYEEEE in the germline V gene. The CDR3 reads CASSLEQGGNQPQHF. The CDR3 coding sequence is TGTGCCAGCAGCTTGGAACAGGGAGGCAATCAGCCCCAGCATTTT.

V and J are TRBV27 and TRBJ1-4, with TRBD1 as a possible D gene (6 bases). Trimming removed 5 bases at V and 6 bases at J, with 22 bases between. Germline CDR1 is MNHEY and CDR2 is SMNVEV (reference sequence). The CDR3 sequence is 17 residues long. The CDR3: CASSPTTLGHLDEKLFF. As DNA, the CDR3 is TGTGCCAGCAGTCCCACCACCTTGGGACATTTGGATGAAAAACTGTTTTTT.

This clone came up once. The chain combines TRBV7-2 with TRBJ2-2; D may be TRBD1 (6 bases). The CDR3 consists of 15 residues. Trimming shortened V by 3 bases and J by 4 bases, and 12 bases separated the two germline ends. Germline V gene data show CDR1 as SGHTA and CDR2 as FQGNSA. CDR3 coding DNA: TGTGCCAGCAGCTTTTCCGGGACACTCACCGGGGAGCTGTTTTTT. This sequence encodes CASSFSGTLTGELFF.

This clone came up a few times. V gene TRBV6-1 combines with J gene TRBJ1-5, with D tentatively TRBD1 (5 bases). Germline values: CDR1 MNHNS, CDR2 SASEGT. The CDR3 extends over 11 amino acids. CDR3 loop: CATGTGQPQHF. The CDR3 coding sequence is TGTGCGACCGGGACCGGTCAGCCCCAGCATTTT.

The chain uses TRBV28 and TRBJ2-2; D might be TRBD2 (6 bases). The CDR3 has 15 amino acids. Between the trimmed V and J ends, which lost 2 bases and 0 bases, there was a span of 7 bases. Germline V gene sequence: CDR1 MDHEN, CDR2 SYDVKM. CDR3 protein: CASSLGGTNTGELFF. CDR3 DNA: TGTGCCAGCAGTTTAGGGGGGACGAACACCGGGGAGCTGTTTTTT. The full variable domain, with the rest looked up from reference TRBV28 and TRBJ2-2, is DVKVTQSSRYLVKRTGEKVFLECVQDMDHENMFWYRQDPGLGLRLIYFSYDVKMKEKGDIPEGYSVSREKKERFSLILESASTNQTSMYLCASSLGGTNTGELFFGEGSRLTVL.

CDR3 coding DNA: TGTGCCAGTAGCTCCCATGAGGCAGGGGGTATGGATGAGCAGTTCTTC. Residues: CASSSHEAGGMDEQFF. The chain has TRBV19 and TRBJ2-1, with 7 bases lining up with TRBD1. This CDR3 is built from 16 residues. V lost 6 bases to trimming and J lost 8 bases; unmatched junction nucleotides: 16. CDR1 is LNHDA and CDR2 is SQIVND in the germline V gene (reference sequence).

The chain combines TRBV10-3 with TRBJ1-2; D is undetermined. Germline V lookup: CDR1 ENHRY, CDR2 SYGVKD. There are 13 residues in the CDR3. V was pared by 6 bases and J by 4 bases, with 12 bases between. CDR3 in DNA: TGTGCCATCAGGACGATTGGCGGCTATGGCTACACCTTC. It codes for CAIRTIGGYGYTF.

V and J are TRBV6-1 and TRBJ1-1; possibly TRBD1 for D (5 bases). The V and J ends lost 4 bases and 1 base respectively, with 13 bases between them. Germline lookup yields CDR1 MNHNS and CDR2 SASEGT. The CDR3 is 15 residues long. The CDR3 coding sequence is TGTGCCAGCAGTGTGGTAGCCGGGGCGAACACTGAAGCTTTCTTT. Translating gives CASSVVAGANTEAFF.

The gene calls are TRBV19 and TRBJ1-1, with a possible D match to TRBD1 (5 bases). Germline V gives CDR1 LNHDA, CDR2 SQIVND (reference sequence). CDR3 length: 14 amino acids. V lost 1 base and J 4 bases, leaving 10 bases between the germline ends. CDR3 DNA: TGTGCCAGTAGTATAGTCGGGGGAACCACTGAAGCTTTCTTT. Amino acids: CASSIVGGTTEAFF.

In nucleotides, the CDR3 is TGTGCCAGTAGTATAGGAGGCGGCCAATTCTCCTACGAGCAGTACTTC. Amino acids: CASSIGGGQFSYEQYF. The genes are TRBV19 and TRBJ2-7; D gene unclear. Germline assignment: CDR1 LNHDA and CDR2 SQIVND (reference sequence). The length of the CDR3 is 16 residues. Trimming removed 1 base at V and 0 bases at J, with 13 bases between.

J is TRBJ1-2 and V is TRBV30; D gene unclear. Germline values: CDR1 GTSNPN, CDR2 SVGIG (reference sequence). This CDR3 spans 15 amino acids. Trimming took off 3 bases at V and 4 bases at J, with 18 bases between the two ends. The CDR3 spells CAWSDGSKRAYGYTF. For the CDR3, the DNA is TGTGCCTGGAGCGATGGGTCTAAACGGGCCTATGGCTACACCTTC.

This chain uses TRBV28 with TRBJ1-1; maybe TRBD1 (5 bases). The CDR3 contains 12 residues. Germline assignment: CDR1 MDHEN and CDR2 SYDVKM. The V end lost 6 bases, the J end lost 8 bases, and 13 bases lay between the germline ends. This chain's CDR3 is CASSGALDEAFF. The DNA for the CDR3 is TGTGCCAGCAGCGGGGCACTTGACGAAGCTTTCTTT.

This clone came up a few times. V usage is TRBV7-2 and J usage is TRBJ2-3, with a possible D match to TRBD2 (5 bases). The CDR3 loop spans 14 amino acids. With 4 bases removed from V and 4 bases from J, the gap between germline ends came to 12 bases. Germline CDR1 and CDR2: SGHTA and FQGNSA. The CDR3 coding sequence is TGTGCCAGCAGCTCGCGGGCCCGCGCAGATACGCAGTATTTT. Amino acid sequence: CASSSRARADTQYF.

This sequence joins TRBV28 and TRBJ1-1; no definite D call. V was clipped by 5 bases and J by 1 base, with 2 bases between them. CDR3 size: 11 residues. Germline V gives CDR1 MDHEN, CDR2 SYDVKM. The CDR3 loop reads CASSPNTEAFF. The CDR3 bases are TGTGCCAGCAGTCCGAACACTGAAGCTTTCTTT.

The chain has TRBV7-8 and TRBJ1-4; TRBD1 might be the D (5 bases). V was trimmed by 4 bases and J by 8 bases, leaving 20 bases between them. Germline CDR1 SGHVS, CDR2 FQNEAQ. The CDR3 is made up of 16 amino acids. CDR3 in amino acids: CASSSGRPRTTEKLFF. For the CDR3, the DNA is TGTGCCAGCAGCTCGGGACGGCCCCGGACGACCGAAAAACTGTTTTTT.

The chain is built from TRBV5-1 and TRBJ2-3, with TRBD2 matching 16 bases. V lost 4 bases, J lost 3 bases, and 8 bases stayed unmatched. Per germline, CDR1 SGHRS and CDR2 YFSETQ. This CDR3 region has 18 residues. CDR3 coding DNA: TGCGCCAGCAGCCCGGGGACTAGCGGGAGGGCCAGGACAGATACGCAGTATTTT. Residues: CASSPGTSGRARTDTQYF.

The J gene is TRBJ1-2, the V gene TRBV6-5; possible D gene TRBD1, 6 bases. V lost 5 bases and J 5 bases, leaving 15 bases between the germline ends. The CDR3 covers 14 residues. CDR1 MNHEY and CDR2 SVGAGI come from the germline V gene. CDR3 bases: TGTGCCAGCAGTGCAACAGGGAGAGGGTATGGCTACACCTTC. Its protein product is CASSATGRGYGYTF.

This clone was observed once. This rearrangement joins TRBV30 to TRBJ1-2; D ambiguous. V was clipped by 2 bases and J by 7 bases, with 11 bases between them. This CDR3 has 12 amino acids. The V gene's germline CDR1 is GTSNPN and CDR2 SVGIG (reference sequence). In DNA, the CDR3 is TGTGCCTGGAGTAAATTGACTATTGGCTACACCTTC. Protein sequence: CAWSKLTIGYTF.

This chain joins TRBV28 and TRBJ1-6; TRBD1 matches at 9 bases. The V gene end was trimmed by 6 bases and the J gene end by 5 bases; junction bases not matched to a gene: 8. The CDR3 sequence is 16 residues long. Germline V gene lookup returns CDR1 MDHEN and CDR2 SYDVKM. CDR3 DNA: TGTGCCAGCAGGGGTACAGGGGGCGGCAATAATTCACCCCTCCACTTT. Translating gives CASRGTGGGNNSPLHF. Supplemented by reference TRBV28 and TRBJ1-6, the full variable domain reads DVKVTQSSRYLVKRTGEKVFLECVQDMDHENMFWYRQDPGLGLRLIYFSYDVKMKEKGDIPEGYSVSREKKERFSLILESASTNQTSMYLCASRGTGGGNNSPLHFGNGTRLTVT.

The chain has TRBV7-2 and TRBJ2-7, with D tentatively TRBD1 or TRBD2 (6 bases each). This CDR3 comprises 15 residues. Trimming took off 1 base at V and 2 bases at J, with 12 bases between the two ends. CDR1 and CDR2 (germline): SGHTA, FQGNSA. The CDR3 protein is CASSLGPGEAYEQYF. CDR3 bases: TGTGCCAGCAGCTTAGGTCCAGGGGAGGCCTACGAGCAGTACTTC.

This sequence joins TRBV9 and TRBJ2-5; D possibly corresponds to TRBD2 (5 bases). Germline-derived CDR1 and CDR2 are SGDLS and YYNGEE. CDR3 length: 14 amino acids. V was clipped by 5 bases and J by 2 bases, with 13 bases between them. The CDR3 bases are TGTGCCAGCAGTGGGAGCGTCCTACAAGAGACCCAGTACTTC. Its protein product is CASSGSVLQETQYF.

This rearrangement joins TRBV6-5 to TRBJ1-4, with D possibly matching TRBD1 (6 bases). The CDR3 is made up of 14 amino acids. Germline V CDR1 and CDR2: MNHEY, SVGAGI. The V end lost 6 bases, the J end lost 8 bases, and 16 bases lay between the germline ends. CDR3 DNA: TGTGCCAGCAGCCCACAGGGAGTCAGCGAAAAACTGTTTTTT. Translated: CASSPQGVSEKLFF.

The table lists this clone with a count of one. The chain recombines TRBV6-4 with TRBJ1-1; TRBD1 agrees at 9 bases. Per the germline V gene, CDR1 is MRHNA and CDR2 is SNTAGT. The CDR3 loop spans 14 amino acids. The trim removed 6 bases at V and 4 bases at J, leaving 6 bases unmatched. The CDR3: CASRDTDRGTEAFF. CDR3 DNA: TGTGCCAGCAGGGACACGGACAGGGGCACTGAAGCTTTCTTT.